The 28 T cell receptor beta chains reported below all come from one sample, sequenced in a study of PD-1 blockade in classical Hodgkin lymphoma. The table came from immunoSEQ multiplex PCR; TCRdb's copy has only in-frame clones and leaves some out. This table holds about 150,000 clones, less than 80% found once. Every patient experienced relapse after autologous stem cell transplantation, and brentuximab vedotin exposure varied. The material sequenced was peripheral blood mononuclear cells (PBMCs), taken before the second cycle of nivolumab. These receptors came from a human donor with classical Hodgkin lymphoma.

The chain combines TRBV5-1 with TRBJ2-5; D perhaps matches TRBD2 (6 bases). Trimming took 2 bases from V and 1 from J, leaving 6 bases between them. The CDR3 is made up of 13 amino acids. Germline V gene lookup returns CDR1 SGHRS and CDR2 YFSETQ. CDR3 bases: TGCGCCAGCAGCTTTAGCGGCCAAGAGACCCAGTACTTC. This sequence encodes CASSFSGQETQYF.

This rearrangement joins TRBV2 to TRBJ2-1; D tentatively fits TRBD1 or TRBD2 (5 bases each). V lost 3 bases to trimming and J lost 4 bases, with 10 bases between them. CDR3 length equals 14 residues. Per the germline V gene, CDR1 is SNHLY and CDR2 is FYNNEI. The CDR3 nucleotides are TGTGCCAGCAGTGAGGGGGTGCTGTACAATGAGCAGTTCTTC. It is translated as CASSEGVLYNEQFF.

The chain has TRBV7-3 and TRBJ2-3, with D possibly being TRBD2 (5 bases). The CDR3 sequence is 13 residues long. V lost 3 bases, J lost 2 bases, and 6 bases lay in between. The V gene's germline CDR1 is SGHTA and CDR2 FQGTGA. The CDR3 region is CASSFRDTDTQYF. The CDR3 nucleotides are TGTGCCAGCAGCTTCCGGGACACAGATACGCAGTATTTT.

In this sample, this clone turned up a few times. V gene TRBV9 combines with J gene TRBJ2-7; TRBD2 is a possible D gene (5 bases). V lost 4 bases and J lost 7, with 12 bases in between. The germline V gene has CDR1 SGDLS and CDR2 YYNGEE. The CDR3 has 12 residues. The CDR3 region has the DNA TGTGCCAGCAGCTCGGAGGTTGGGGAGCAGTACTTC. It translates to CASSSEVGEQYF. The whole variable domain, remainder taken from reference TRBV9 and TRBJ2-7, is DSGVTQTPKHLITATGQRVTLRCSPRSGDLSVYWYQQSLDQGLQFLIQYYNGEERAKGNILERFSAQQFPDLHSELNLSSLELGDSALYFCASSSEVGEQYFGPGTRLTVT.

This clone has only a few counts. The V gene is TRBV7-3, the J gene TRBJ1-1, with D perhaps TRBD1 (5 bases). Per germline, CDR1 SGHTA and CDR2 FQGTGA. V gave up 5 bases and J gave up 0 bases, with 7 bases separating them. The CDR3 has 13 residues. As DNA, the CDR3 is TGTGCCAGCAGCATGACAGTGAACACTGAAGCTTTCTTT. Amino acid sequence: CASSMTVNTEAFF.

The chain links TRBV7-2 to TRBJ1-5; possible D gene TRBD1, 5 bases. Germline V lookup: CDR1 SGHTA, CDR2 FQGNSA. CDR3 length: 12 residues. The germline V and J ends were trimmed by 6 bases and 9 bases, with 12 bases remaining between them. The CDR3 loop reads CASSHDSWPQHF. The CDR3 DNA follows: TGTGCCAGCAGTCATGACAGCTGGCCCCAGCATTTT.

The chain combines TRBV7-8 with TRBJ2-2; a possible D gene is TRBD2 (5 bases). This CDR3 comprises 16 residues. Trimming cost V 5 bases and J 5 bases, with 18 bases left between them. Per germline, CDR1 SGHVS and CDR2 FQNEAQ. This chain's CDR3 is CASSMAAGVYTGELFF. CDR3 DNA: TGTGCCAGCAGCATGGCTGCCGGGGTATATACCGGGGAGCTGTTTTTT.

The rearrangement uses TRBV6-6 and TRBJ2-1; D remains unclear. The V end was cut by 7 bases, the J end by 7 bases, with 11 bases between. Germline lookup yields CDR1 MNHNY and CDR2 SVGAGI (reference sequence). This CDR3 spans 12 amino acids. Written as DNA, the CDR3 is TGTGCCAGCAAGGGTCTTTGGAATGAGCAGTTCTTC. Translation gives CASKGLWNEQFF.

In DNA form, the CDR3 reads TGTGCCAGCAGTTACGGGACAGGGTTTAACTATGGCTACACCTTC. Translation gives CASSYGTGFNYGYTF. The J gene is TRBJ1-2, the V gene TRBV6-6; 9 bases fit TRBD1. From germline, CDR1 is MNHNY and CDR2 SVGAGI (reference sequence). J lost 1 base, V lost 2 bases, and 2 bases had no gene match. The CDR3 runs 15 residues.

This clone has just one count. The J gene is TRBJ2-2, the V gene TRBV2, with D maybe TRBD2 (5 bases). CDR1 is SNHLY and CDR2 is FYNNEI in the germline V gene. V lost 3 bases and J 4 bases, leaving 6 bases between the germline ends. The CDR3 is made up of 13 amino acids. The CDR3 sequence is CASSDSGTGELFF. The CDR3 nucleotides are TGTGCCAGCAGTGACAGCGGCACCGGGGAGCTGTTTTTT. Combining the CDR3 with reference TRBV2 and TRBJ2-2 gives the whole variable domain EPEVTQTPSHQVTQMGQEVILRCVPISNHLYFYWYRQILGQKVEFLVSFYNNEISEKSEIFDDQFSVERPDGSNFTLKIRSTKLEDSAMYFCASSDSGTGELFFGEGSRLTVL.

This clone turned up a few times. The genes are TRBV7-9 and TRBJ1-2; 12 positions agree with TRBD1. This CDR3 is 16 amino acids long. Germline CDR1 reads SEHNR; CDR2 reads FQNEAQ (reference sequence). Unmatched junction bases numbered 10, after V lost 5 bases and J lost 6 bases. The CDR3, as DNA: TGTGCCAGCAGCCGTTCCCGGGACAGGGGGCTGGATGGCTACACCTTC. It is translated as CASSRSRDRGLDGYTF.

The genes are TRBV28 and TRBJ2-7; D is tentatively TRBD1 or TRBD2 (6 bases each). Germline V gene sequence: CDR1 MDHEN, CDR2 SYDVKM. CDR3 length: 15 residues. V lost 6 bases to trimming and J lost 3 bases, with 18 bases between them. CDR3 amino acids: CASSSRLGGSYEQYF. The CDR3 coding sequence is TGTGCCAGCAGCTCACGTCTGGGGGGCAGCTACGAGCAGTACTTC.

This clone occurred many times. V and J are TRBV5-1 and TRBJ2-3, with a tentative D call TRBD2 (6 bases). Trimming shortened V by 5 bases and J by 2 bases, and 12 bases separated the two germline ends. This CDR3 spans 14 amino acids. Germline-derived CDR1 and CDR2 are SGHRS and YFSETQ. CDR3 DNA: TGCGCCAGCAGTACGGGACTCAACACAGATACGCAGTATTTT. Amino acids: CASSTGLNTDTQYF.

The V and J genes are TRBV7-3 and TRBJ2-5; no definite D call. V gave up 1 base and J gave up 4 bases, with 10 bases separating them. This CDR3 contains 14 residues. Germline lookup yields CDR1 SGHTA and CDR2 FQGTGA. CDR3 DNA: TGTGCCAGCAGCTTAAATGGAGCCATAGAGACCCAGTACTTC. Translation: CASSLNGAIETQYF.

The rearrangement uses TRBV5-1 and TRBJ1-1; unclear D gene. The CDR3 covers 13 residues. In germline, CDR1 is SGHRS, CDR2 YFSETQ. V was clipped by 0 bases and J by 8 bases, with 11 bases between them. The DNA for the CDR3 is TGCGCCAGCAGCTTGGCCGGTGGGATGGAAGCTTTCTTT. This sequence encodes CASSLAGGMEAFF. Variable domain in full (rest from reference TRBV5-1 and TRBJ1-1): KAGVTQTPRYLIKTRGQQVTLSCSPISGHRSVSWYQQTPGQGLQFLFEYFSETQRNKGNFPGRFSGRQFSNSRSEMNVSTLELGDSALYLCASSLAGGMEAFFGQGTRLTVV.

The rearrangement joins TRBV6-6 to TRBJ2-7, with D perhaps being TRBD1 or TRBD2 (5 bases each). Germline V gene sequence: CDR1 MNHNY, CDR2 SVGAGI (reference sequence). Trimming removed 0 bases at V and 7 bases at J, with 13 bases between. There are 14 residues in the CDR3. The CDR3 DNA is TGTGCCAGCAGTTACTCCGGGACCCATGGGGAGCAGTACTTC. Translated: CASSYSGTHGEQYF.

The CDR3 nucleotides read TGTGCCAGCACCCGGTGGAGGGGGGCTGAAGCTTTCTTT. It codes for CASTRWRGAEAFF. This rearrangement joins TRBV6-5 to TRBJ1-1; D perhaps matches TRBD1 (6 bases). Germline V lookup: CDR1 MNHEY, CDR2 SVGAGI. Trimming removed 7 bases from V and 6 bases from J, with 15 bases in between. The CDR3 runs 13 residues.

The chain combines TRBV4-1 with TRBJ2-7; possibly TRBD1 or TRBD2 for D (5 bases each). The V end lost 3 bases, the J end lost 0 bases, and 18 bases lay between the germline ends. Per the germline V gene, CDR1 is MGHRA and CDR2 is YSYEKL. CDR3 length: 17 residues. The CDR3 region is CASSQNSLRDRSYEQYF. CDR3 coding DNA: TGCGCCAGCAGCCAGAACTCCCTGAGGGACCGCTCCTACGAGCAGTACTTC.

The chain uses TRBV18 and TRBJ1-1, with 9 bases lining up with TRBD1. The CDR3 loop spans 15 amino acids. V gave up 2 bases and J gave up 8 bases; unmatched junction bases: 9. Germline CDR1 and CDR2: KGHSH and LQKENI. DNA of the CDR3: TGTGCCAGCTCACCATATGGGACAGGGTCTCTCGAAGCTTTCTTT. It is translated as CASSPYGTGSLEAFF.

V and J are TRBV9 and TRBJ1-3; unclear D gene. Germline-derived CDR1 and CDR2 are SGDLS and YYNGEE. V was clipped by 0 bases and J by 7 bases, with 8 bases between them. The CDR3 has 13 residues. The CDR3 coding sequence is TGTGCCAGCAGCGTAGGTCCCTTTAACACCATATATTTT. It specifies CASSVGPFNTIYF.

The gene calls are TRBV18 and TRBJ1-1, with TRBD1 identical over 12 bases. The germline V gene has CDR1 KGHSH and CDR2 LQKENI. J was trimmed by 8 bases and V by 5 bases; bases with no gene match: 9. The CDR3 is 15 amino acids. CDR3 sequence: CASSSTGTGGLEAFF. The CDR3 DNA is TGTGCCAGCTCATCAACCGGGACAGGGGGCTTGGAAGCTTTCTTT.

This clone was observed a handful of times. The rearrangement links TRBV11-2 to TRBJ2-5, with D tentatively TRBD2 (6 bases). Looked up from germline, CDR1 is SGHAT and CDR2 is FQNNGV. The V end lost 5 bases, the J end lost 2 bases, and 15 bases lay between the germline ends. The CDR3 is made up of 15 amino acids. The CDR3 here is CASSPGSGAQETQYF. In DNA form, the CDR3 reads TGTGCCAGCAGCCCCGGGAGTGGGGCTCAAGAGACCCAGTACTTC.

The chain is built from TRBV11-2 and TRBJ2-2; D uncertain. The germline CDR1 and CDR2 sequences are SGHAT and FQNNGV. V dropped 2 bases and J dropped 9 bases, with 19 bases sitting between them. CDR3 length: 16 amino acids. This CDR3 reads CASSLHFAVPNRELFF. CDR3 DNA sequence: TGTGCCAGCAGCTTACATTTCGCCGTCCCTAACAGGGAGCTGTTTTTT. Filled out from reference TRBV11-2 and TRBJ2-2, the complete variable domain reads EAGVAQSPRYKIIEKRQSVAFWCNPISGHATLYWYQQILGQGPKLLIQFQNNGVVDDSQLPKDRFSAERLKGVDSTLKIQPAKLEDSAVYLCASSLHFAVPNRELFFGEGSRLTVL.

To note about this clone: Within the sample, other DNA sequences also encode this same CDR3. The chain links TRBV9 to TRBJ1-1; D is perhaps TRBD1 (5 bases). Trimming took off 2 bases at V and 1 base at J, with 6 bases between the two ends. The CDR3 is 13 residues long. Germline V gene sequence: CDR1 SGDLS, CDR2 YYNGEE. The CDR3 sequence: CASSVQGNTEAFF. Here the CDR3 DNA reads TGTGCCAGCAGCGTCCAGGGGAACACTGAAGCTTTCTTT.

The V gene is TRBV19, the J gene TRBJ2-4; 7 bases align to TRBD2. The CDR3 is made up of 16 amino acids. With V trimmed by 5 bases and J by 0 bases, 7 bases remained unmatched. Germline V gene lookup returns CDR1 LNHDA and CDR2 SQIVND (reference sequence). The CDR3 nucleotides read TGTGCCAGTAGTGCAAGCGGGGAACTAGCCAAAAACATTCAGTACTTC. Protein sequence: CASSASGELAKNIQYF.

The chain couples TRBV6-1 to TRBJ2-7, with D unresolved. Germline CDR1 and CDR2: MNHNS and SASEGT. V was cut by 2 bases and J by 7 bases, with 9 bases left in between. CDR3 length: 12 residues. The CDR3 region is CASSEWVGEQYF. CDR3 coding DNA: TGTGCCAGCAGTGAATGGGTGGGGGAGCAGTACTTC.

The chain carries TRBV9 and TRBJ1-5, with a possible D match to TRBD1 (6 bases). The germline V and J ends were trimmed by 2 bases and 5 bases, with 8 bases remaining between them. The CDR3 loop spans 13 amino acids. CDR1 is SGDLS and CDR2 is YYNGEE in the germline V gene. CDR3 bases: TGTGCCAGCAGCGTCGAGGGGGATCAGCCCCAGCATTTT. It is translated as CASSVEGDQPQHF.

This clone occurred once. This chain's CDR3 is CASSFSGHQPQHF. The CDR3 DNA reads TGTGCCAGCAGTTTCAGTGGGCATCAGCCCCAGCATTTT. The chain joins TRBV6-5 to TRBJ1-5; D is unclear. Germline CDR1 is MNHEY and CDR2 is SVGAGI. V lost 4 bases to trimming and J lost 5 bases, with 9 bases between them. The CDR3 has 13 amino acids.